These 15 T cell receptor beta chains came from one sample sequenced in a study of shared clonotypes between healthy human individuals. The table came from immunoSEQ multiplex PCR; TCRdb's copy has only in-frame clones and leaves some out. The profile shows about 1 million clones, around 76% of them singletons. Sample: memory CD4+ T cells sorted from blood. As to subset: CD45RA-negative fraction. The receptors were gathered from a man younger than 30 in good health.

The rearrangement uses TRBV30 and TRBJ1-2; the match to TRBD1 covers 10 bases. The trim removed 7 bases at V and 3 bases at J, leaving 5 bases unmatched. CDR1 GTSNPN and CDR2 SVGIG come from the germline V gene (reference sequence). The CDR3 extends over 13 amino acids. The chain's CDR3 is CASRQGAYYGYTF. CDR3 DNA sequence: TGTGCCTCGAGACAGGGGGCGTACTATGGCTACACCTTC.

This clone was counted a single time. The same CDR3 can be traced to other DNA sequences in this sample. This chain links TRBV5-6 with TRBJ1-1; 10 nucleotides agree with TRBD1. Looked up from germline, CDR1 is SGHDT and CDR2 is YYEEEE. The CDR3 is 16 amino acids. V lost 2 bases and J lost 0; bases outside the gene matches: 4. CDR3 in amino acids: CASSLPGQGMNTEAFF. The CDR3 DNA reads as TGTGCCAGCAGCTTACCGGGACAGGGGATGAACACTGAAGCTTTCTTT. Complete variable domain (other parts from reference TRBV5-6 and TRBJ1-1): DAGVTQSPTHLIKTRGQQVTLRCSPKSGHDTVSWYQQALGQGPQFIFQYYEEEERQRGNFPDRFSGHQFPNYSSELNVNALLLGDSALYLCASSLPGQGMNTEAFFGQGTRLTVV.

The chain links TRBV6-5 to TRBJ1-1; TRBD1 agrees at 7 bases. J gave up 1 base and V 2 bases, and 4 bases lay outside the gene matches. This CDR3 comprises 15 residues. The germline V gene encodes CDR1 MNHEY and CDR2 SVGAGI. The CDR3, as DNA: TGTGCCAGCAGTTACGCTTGGACAGGGAACACTGAAGCTTTCTTT. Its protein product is CASSYAWTGNTEAFF.

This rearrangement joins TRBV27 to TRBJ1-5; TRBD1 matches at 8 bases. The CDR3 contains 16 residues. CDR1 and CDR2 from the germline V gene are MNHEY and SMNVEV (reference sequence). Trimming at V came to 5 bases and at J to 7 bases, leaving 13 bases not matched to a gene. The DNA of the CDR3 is TGTGCCAGCAGTCGCGAGCAGCAGGGGGCGGGACAGCCCCAGCATTTT. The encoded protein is CASSREQQGAGQPQHF.

CDR3 sequence (DNA): TGTGCCAGCTCACCCGTAGGGGTCGAGGAAAAACTGTTTTTT. This encodes CASSPVGVEEKLFF. J is TRBJ1-4 and V is TRBV18, with D perhaps matching TRBD1 (5 bases). V was clipped by 3 bases and J by 8 bases, with 13 bases between them. The CDR3 has 14 amino acids. Germline CDR1 and CDR2: KGHSH and LQKENI.

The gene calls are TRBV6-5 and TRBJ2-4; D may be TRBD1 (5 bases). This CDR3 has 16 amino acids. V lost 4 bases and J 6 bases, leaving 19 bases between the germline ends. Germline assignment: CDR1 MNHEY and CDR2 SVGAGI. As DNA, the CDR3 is TGTGCCAGCAGTTCCCCCCGGGCAGGGCTGAGAAACATTCAGTACTTC. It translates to CASSSPRAGLRNIQYF.

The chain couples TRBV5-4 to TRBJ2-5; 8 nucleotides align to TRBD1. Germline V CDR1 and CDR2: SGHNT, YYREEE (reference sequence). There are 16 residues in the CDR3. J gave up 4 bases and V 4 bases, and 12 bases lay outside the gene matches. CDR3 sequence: CASSPSSDRGGETQYF. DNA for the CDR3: TGTGCCAGCAGCCCCTCTTCTGACAGGGGAGGAGAGACCCAGTACTTC.

CDR3 amino acids: CAIRRTGYEQYF. The CDR3 DNA reads TGTGCCATCAGACGGACTGGCTACGAGCAGTACTTC. This chain connects TRBV10-3 to TRBJ2-7, with D perhaps TRBD2 (5 bases). The germline gives CDR1 ENHRY, CDR2 SYGVKD. CDR3 length: 12 residues. The ends were cut back, 6 bases at V and 3 bases at J, with 9 bases in the middle.

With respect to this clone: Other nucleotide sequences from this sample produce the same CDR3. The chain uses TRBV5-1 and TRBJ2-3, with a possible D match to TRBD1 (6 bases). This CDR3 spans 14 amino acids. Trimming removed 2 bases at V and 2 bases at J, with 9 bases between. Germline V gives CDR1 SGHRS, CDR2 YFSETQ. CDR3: CASSFGQNTDTQYF. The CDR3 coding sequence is TGCGCCAGCAGCTTCGGACAGAACACAGATACGCAGTATTTT.

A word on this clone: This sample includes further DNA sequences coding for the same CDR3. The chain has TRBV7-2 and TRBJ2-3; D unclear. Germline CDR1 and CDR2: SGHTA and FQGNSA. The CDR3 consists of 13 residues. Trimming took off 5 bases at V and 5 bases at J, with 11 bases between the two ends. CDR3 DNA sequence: TGTGCCAGCAGCCCCGGTCGTGGAGATACGCAGTATTTT. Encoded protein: CASSPGRGDTQYF.

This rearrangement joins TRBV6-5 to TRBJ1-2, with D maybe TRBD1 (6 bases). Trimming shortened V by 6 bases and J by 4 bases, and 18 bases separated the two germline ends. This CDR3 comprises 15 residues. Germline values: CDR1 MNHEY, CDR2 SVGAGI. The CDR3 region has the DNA TGTGCCAGCAGCCCAGGGGCAGGGGTCGTCTATGGCTACACCTTC. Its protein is CASSPGAGVVYGYTF.

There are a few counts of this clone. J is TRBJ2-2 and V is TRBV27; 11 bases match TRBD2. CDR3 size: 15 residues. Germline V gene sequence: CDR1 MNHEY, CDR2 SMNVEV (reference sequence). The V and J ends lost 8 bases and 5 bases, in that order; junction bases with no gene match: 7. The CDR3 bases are TGTGCCAGCGCATTAGCGGGGGGGCCGACCGGGGAGCTGTTTTTT. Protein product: CASALAGGPTGELFF.

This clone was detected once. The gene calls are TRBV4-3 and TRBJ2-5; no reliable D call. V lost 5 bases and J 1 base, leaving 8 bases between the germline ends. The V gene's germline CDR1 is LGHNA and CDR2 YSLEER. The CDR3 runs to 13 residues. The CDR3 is CASSKRTQETQYF. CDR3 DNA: TGCGCCAGCAGCAAACGTACCCAAGAGACCCAGTACTTC.

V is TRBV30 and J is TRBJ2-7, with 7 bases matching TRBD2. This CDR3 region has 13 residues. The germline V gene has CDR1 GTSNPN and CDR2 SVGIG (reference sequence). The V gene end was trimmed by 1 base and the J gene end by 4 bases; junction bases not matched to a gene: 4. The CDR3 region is CAWSGAGEYEQYF. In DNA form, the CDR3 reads TGTGCCTGGAGTGGCGCGGGGGAGTACGAGCAGTACTTC.

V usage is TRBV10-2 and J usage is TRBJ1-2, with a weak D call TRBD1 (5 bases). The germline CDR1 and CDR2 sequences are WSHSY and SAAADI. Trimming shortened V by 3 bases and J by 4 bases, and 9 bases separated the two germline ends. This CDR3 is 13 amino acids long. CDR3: CASSERTFYGYTF. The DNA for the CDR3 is TGCGCCAGCAGTGAAAGGACATTCTATGGCTACACCTTC.